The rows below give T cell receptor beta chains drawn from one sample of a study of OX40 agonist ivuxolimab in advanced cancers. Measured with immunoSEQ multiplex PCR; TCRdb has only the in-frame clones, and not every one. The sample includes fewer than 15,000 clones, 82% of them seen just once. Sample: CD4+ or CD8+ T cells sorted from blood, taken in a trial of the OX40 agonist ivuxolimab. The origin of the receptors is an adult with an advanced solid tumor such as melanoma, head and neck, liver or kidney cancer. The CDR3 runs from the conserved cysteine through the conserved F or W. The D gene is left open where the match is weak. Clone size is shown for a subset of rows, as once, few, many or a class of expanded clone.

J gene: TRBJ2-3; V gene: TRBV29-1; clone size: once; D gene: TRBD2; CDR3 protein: CSGAGLNADTQYF; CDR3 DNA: TGCAGCGGAGCGGGGCTTAATGCAGATACGCAGTATTTT
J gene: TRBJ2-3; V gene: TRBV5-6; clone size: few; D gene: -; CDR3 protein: CASSLDSYTDTQYF; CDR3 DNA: TGTGCCAGCAGCTTGGACAGCTACACAGATACGCAGTATTTT
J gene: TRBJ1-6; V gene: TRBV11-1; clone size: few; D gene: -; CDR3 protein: CASSPRGNNSPLHF; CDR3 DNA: TGTGCCAGCAGCCCCCGGGGGAATAATTCACCCCTCCACTTT
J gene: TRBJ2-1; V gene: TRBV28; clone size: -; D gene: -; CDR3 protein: CASSPWENEQFF; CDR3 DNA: TGTGCCAGCAGCCCGTGGGAAAATGAGCAGTTCTTC
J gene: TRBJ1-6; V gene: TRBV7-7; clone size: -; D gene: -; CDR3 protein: CASSLGYLNSPLHF; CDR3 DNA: TGTGCCAGCAGCTTAGGATATCTTAATTCACCCCTCCACTTT
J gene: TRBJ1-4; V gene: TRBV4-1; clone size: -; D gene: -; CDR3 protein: CASSQQDRPNEKLFF; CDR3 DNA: TGCGCCAGCAGCCAGCAAGACAGACCTAATGAAAAACTGTTTTTT
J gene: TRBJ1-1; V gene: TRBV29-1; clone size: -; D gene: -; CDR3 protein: CSVEAGGAEAFF; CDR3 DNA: TGCAGCGTTGAAGCTGGGGGGGCTGAAGCTTTCTTT
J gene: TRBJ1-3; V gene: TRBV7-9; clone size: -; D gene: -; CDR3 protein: CASSSQGHHSGNTIYF; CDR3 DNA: TGTGCCAGCAGCTCTCAGGGACACCACTCTGGAAACACCATATATTTT
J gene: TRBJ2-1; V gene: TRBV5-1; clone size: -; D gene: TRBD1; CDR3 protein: CASSLEQGARDEQFF; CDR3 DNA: TGCGCCAGCAGCTTGGAACAGGGGGCGCGAGATGAGCAGTTCTTC
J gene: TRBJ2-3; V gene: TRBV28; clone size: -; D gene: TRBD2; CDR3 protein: CASSPERTSGTPDTQYF; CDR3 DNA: TGTGCCAGCAGCCCCGAGCGGACTAGCGGGACTCCAGATACGCAGTATTTT
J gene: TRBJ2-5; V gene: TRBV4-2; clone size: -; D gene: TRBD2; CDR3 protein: CASSPTVVSRGRGETQYF; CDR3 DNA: TGTGCCAGCAGCCCCACGGTCGTCTCCCGCGGGAGGGGAGAGACCCAGTACTTC
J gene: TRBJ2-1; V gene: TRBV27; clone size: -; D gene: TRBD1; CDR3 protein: CASSAWTGYNEQFF; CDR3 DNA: TGTGCCAGCAGTGCGTGGACAGGCTACAATGAGCAGTTCTTC
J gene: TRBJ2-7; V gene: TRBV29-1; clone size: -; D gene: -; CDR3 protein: CSVEDRAATYEQYF; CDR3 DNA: TGCAGCGTTGAAGATCGGGCGGCAACCTACGAGCAGTACTTC